This paragraph reports one T cell receptor beta chain. Its antigen is unknown. Using immunoSEQ multiplex PCR, the repertoire was profiled, and TCRdb retains in-frame clones only, with some absent. The data hold roughly 90,000 clones, with roughly 93% observed a single time. The data stem from a study of OX40 agonist ivuxolimab in advanced cancers. Turning to the study itself: Ivuxolimab was delivered to patients intravenously every 2 weeks at doses spanning 0.01 to 10 mg/kg. Study-wide points: Among patients with partial responses at 0.1-3.0 mg/kg, clonal expansion was among the lowest.

The germline V gene encodes CDR1 SGHRS and CDR2 YFSETQ. Trimming pared 4 bases from V and 9 bases from J, leaving 16 bases between. The CDR3 extends over 13 amino acids. The chain is built from TRBV5-1 and TRBJ2-5; no definite D call. The input for sequencing was CD4+ or CD8+ T cells sorted from blood, taken in a trial of the OX40 agonist ivuxolimab. This receptor was taken from an adult with an advanced solid tumor such as melanoma, head and neck, liver or kidney cancer. The CDR3 coding sequence is TGCGCCAGCAGCAGGACGCAGGATCAATCCCAGTACTTC. Its translation is CASSRTQDQSQYF.